A selection of T cell receptor beta chains follows, all from one sample in a study of blood T cell repertoires in COVID-19. Repertoires were generated with immunoSEQ multiplex PCR, while TCRdb's copy carries only in-frame clones and drops some. The table has about 200,000 clones, 88% seen once. What was sequenced was peripheral blood. The receptors were sampled from a human donor in a cohort sampled during active COVID-19. Both conserved end residues are part of each CDR3. Some rows mark clone size as missing; the rest say once, few, many or name a class of expanded clone.

clone size: -
J gene: TRBJ2-1
V gene: TRBV6-5
CDR3 length: 16
CDR3 protein: CASSYSARGMSGEQFF

clone size: -
J gene: TRBJ2-1
V gene: TRBV9
CDR3 length: 15
CDR3 protein: CASSVGGETYNEQFF

clone size: -
J gene: TRBJ1-1
V gene: TRBV9
CDR3 length: 13
CDR3 protein: CASSVAGNTEAFF

clone size: -
J gene: TRBJ1-4
V gene: TRBV30
CDR3 length: 16
CDR3 protein: CAWRTPGQGSNEKLFF

clone size: -
J gene: TRBJ1-2
V gene: TRBV6-2/TRBV6-3
CDR3 length: 16
CDR3 protein: CASSSPDRRANYGYTF

clone size: -
J gene: TRBJ1-6
V gene: TRBV2
CDR3 length: 11
CDR3 protein: CASHTNSALHF

clone size: -
J gene: TRBJ1-2
V gene: TRBV7-9
CDR3 length: 15
CDR3 protein: CASSSQQPASYGYTF

clone size: -
J gene: TRBJ1-1
V gene: TRBV5-1
CDR3 length: 17
CDR3 protein: CASSPQTPDRANTEAFF

clone size: -
J gene: TRBJ1-3
V gene: TRBV6-1
CDR3 length: 14
CDR3 protein: CASSEAWGGNTIYF

clone size: once
J gene: TRBJ2-7
V gene: TRBV5-1
CDR3 length: 15
CDR3 protein: CASSPMTSGSYEQYF

clone size: -
J gene: TRBJ1-1
V gene: TRBV4-3
CDR3 length: 15
CDR3 protein: CASSQATGSNTEAFF

clone size: -
J gene: TRBJ1-2
V gene: TRBV19
CDR3 length: 15
CDR3 protein: CASSISSGFRHGYTF

clone size: -
J gene: TRBJ2-7
V gene: TRBV5-1
CDR3 length: 15
CDR3 protein: CASSVTPGHSYEQYF

clone size: once
J gene: TRBJ2-7
V gene: TRBV11-2
CDR3 length: 11
CDR3 protein: CASSLELGQYF

clone size: -
J gene: TRBJ2-7
V gene: TRBV19
CDR3 length: 14
CDR3 protein: CASSIGTRTYEQYF

clone size: -
J gene: TRBJ1-4
V gene: TRBV3-1/TRBV3-2
CDR3 length: 15
CDR3 protein: CASSQGGATNEKLFF

clone size: -
J gene: TRBJ2-1
V gene: TRBV2
CDR3 length: 14
CDR3 protein: CASSGTANYNEQFF

clone size: -
J gene: TRBJ2-7
V gene: TRBV6-5
CDR3 length: 11
CDR3 protein: CASSNGYEQYF

clone size: -
J gene: TRBJ2-5
V gene: TRBV9
CDR3 length: 14
CDR3 protein: CASSISGEQETQYF

clone size: few
J gene: TRBJ1-2
V gene: TRBV2
CDR3 length: 13
CDR3 protein: CASSDTVTGGYTF

clone size: -
J gene: TRBJ1-1
V gene: TRBV15
CDR3 length: 17
CDR3 protein: CATSRGDRGRALSEAFF

clone size: few
J gene: TRBJ2-1
V gene: TRBV24-1
CDR3 length: 16
CDR3 protein: CATSDPSGNSYNEQFF

clone size: -
J gene: TRBJ2-1
V gene: TRBV5-4
CDR3 length: 16
CDR3 protein: CASSLVMTGLNNEQFF

clone size: -
J gene: TRBJ2-3
V gene: TRBV27
CDR3 length: 18
CDR3 protein: CASSSSPGTGVYTDTQYF

clone size: once
J gene: TRBJ2-7
V gene: TRBV19
CDR3 length: 15
CDR3 protein: CASSRAVGTVYEQYF

clone size: once
J gene: TRBJ2-7
V gene: TRBV30
CDR3 length: 15
CDR3 protein: CAWRPPGTGVHEQYF

clone size: -
J gene: TRBJ2-7
V gene: TRBV30
CDR3 length: 13
CDR3 protein: CAWIRDRPYEQYF

clone size: -
J gene: TRBJ2-5
V gene: TRBV2
CDR3 length: 14
CDR3 protein: CASSRGRSQETQYF

clone size: once
J gene: TRBJ1-6
V gene: TRBV5-8
CDR3 length: 16
CDR3 protein: CASRDRGSIINSPLHF

clone size: -
J gene: TRBJ2-7
V gene: TRBV6-2/TRBV6-3
CDR3 length: 15
CDR3 protein: CASSYRPGRAYEQYF

clone size: -
J gene: TRBJ1-4
V gene: TRBV6-6
CDR3 length: 14
CDR3 protein: CATSYRGNNEKLFF

clone size: -
J gene: TRBJ1-1
V gene: TRBV12-3/TRBV12-4
CDR3 length: 11
CDR3 protein: CASGWDRVAFF

clone size: -
J gene: TRBJ2-7
V gene: TRBV11-2
CDR3 length: 16
CDR3 protein: CASSLDLAGGIYEQYF

clone size: -
J gene: TRBJ2-3
V gene: TRBV25-1
CDR3 length: 17
CDR3 protein: CASSPSTSGTSTDTQYF

clone size: -
J gene: TRBJ2-5
V gene: TRBV11-2
CDR3 length: 17
CDR3 protein: CASSLGTSGTPQETQYF

clone size: -
J gene: TRBJ2-7
V gene: TRBV15
CDR3 length: 16
CDR3 protein: CATSRDIGTGVYEQYF

clone size: -
J gene: TRBJ2-7
V gene: TRBV5-4
CDR3 length: 16
CDR3 protein: CASSRENRDRAYEQYF

clone size: -
J gene: TRBJ1-2
V gene: TRBV11-2
CDR3 length: 16
CDR3 protein: CASSTRQGVNVYGYTF

clone size: -
J gene: TRBJ2-3
V gene: TRBV5-6
CDR3 length: 14
CDR3 protein: CASSFGSGSDTQYF